The clone carrying this T cell receptor (beta chain) was counted between two and nine times. TCRdb redid the calling of the RACE reads with MiXCR, one entry per CDR3 protein. In the table there are 55,000 to 75,000 distinct CDR3 sequences, about an eighth of which are singletons. Time point specified: patch test 3, about 24 weeks after DPC sensitization. Treatment in this sample: therapeutic diphenylcyclopropenone sensitization with weekly scalp DPC. Alopecia patients, 18 to 70 years old and DPC-suitable, served as donors. The data are from a study of human T cells and chemical hapten exposure. V lost 8 bases to trimming and J lost 3 bases, with 11 bases between them. CDR3 length equals 14 residues. CDR1 and CDR2 (germline): MNHEY, SMNVEV (reference sequence).

V usage is TRBV27 and J usage is TRBJ2-6; no reliable D call. Sequenced material: whole blood, taken in connection with sensitization to the hapten diphenylcyclopropenone (DPC). The source of this sequence is a man aged 30 to 45 with alopecia areata. Some clones in this sample may be carry-over from other donors' samples. CDR3 residues: CASRPANGANVLTF. The CDR3 DNA sequence: TGTGCCAGCCGACCCGCGAATGGGGCCAACGTCCTGACTTTC.